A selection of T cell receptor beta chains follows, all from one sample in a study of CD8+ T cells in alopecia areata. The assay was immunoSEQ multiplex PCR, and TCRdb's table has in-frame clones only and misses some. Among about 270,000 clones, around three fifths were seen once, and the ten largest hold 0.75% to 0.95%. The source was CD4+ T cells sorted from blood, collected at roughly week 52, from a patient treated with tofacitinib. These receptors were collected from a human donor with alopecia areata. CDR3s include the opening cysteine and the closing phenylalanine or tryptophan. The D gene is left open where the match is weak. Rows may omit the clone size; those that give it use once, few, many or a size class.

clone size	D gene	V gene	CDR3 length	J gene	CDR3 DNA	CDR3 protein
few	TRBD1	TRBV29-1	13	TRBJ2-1	TGCAGCGGCGGACAGGATGAATACAATGAGCAGTTCTTC	CSGGQDEYNEQFF
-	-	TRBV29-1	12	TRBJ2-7	TGCAGCGCAGGACTGCCCTCCTACGAGCAGTACTTC	CSAGLPSYEQYF
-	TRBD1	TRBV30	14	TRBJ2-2	TGTGCCTGGAGCAAGGACAGGGTCACCGGGGAGCTGTTTTTT	CAWSKDRVTGELFF
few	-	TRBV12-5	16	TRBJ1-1	TGTGCTAGTGGTTCGATTACCGGGGACATGAACACTGAAGCTTTCTTT	CASGSITGDMNTEAFF
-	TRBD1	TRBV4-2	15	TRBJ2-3	TGTGCCAGCAGCCAAACAGGGGGCCTGACAGATACGCAGTATTTT	CASSQTGGLTDTQYF
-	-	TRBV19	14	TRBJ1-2	TGTGCCAGTAGTATAAGGGAACCGAACTATGGCTACACCTTC	CASSIREPNYGYTF
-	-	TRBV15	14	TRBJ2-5	TGTGCCACCAGCAACCCTTCAATAGCGGAGACCCAGTACTTC	CATSNPSIAETQYF
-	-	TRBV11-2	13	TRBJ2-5	TGTGCCAGCACCCCACGGGCCCAAGAGACCCAGTACTTC	CASTPRAQETQYF
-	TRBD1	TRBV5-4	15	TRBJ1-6	TGTGCCAGCAGCTCGAGACAGGGGGTAGAATCACCCCTCCACTTT	CASSSRQGVESPLHF
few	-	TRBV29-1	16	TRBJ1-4	TGCAGCGTTGCGGACCCAACGAACGGTCTTAATGAAAAACTGTTTTTT	CSVADPTNGLNEKLFF
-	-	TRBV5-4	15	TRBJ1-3	TGTGCCAGCAGCTTGGCAGGGGAAGGTGGAAACACCATATATTTT	CASSLAGEGGNTIYF
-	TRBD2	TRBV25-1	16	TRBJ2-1	TGTGCCAGCAGTGATGCGGGGGGTCCGAACTACAATGAGCAGTTCTTC	CASSDAGGPNYNEQFF
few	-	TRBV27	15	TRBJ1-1	TGTGCCAGCAGTCCCCAAAGGGGCCAAAACACTGAAGCTTTCTTT	CASSPQRGQNTEAFF
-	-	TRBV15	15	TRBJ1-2	TGTGCCACCAGCAGGGCTCCGACAGGAACCTATGGCTACACCTTC	CATSRAPTGTYGYTF
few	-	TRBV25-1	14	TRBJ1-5	TGTGCCAGCAGTGAAAATTACAGCAATCAGCCCCAGCATTTT	CASSENYSNQPQHF
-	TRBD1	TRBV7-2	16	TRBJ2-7	TGTGCCAGCAGCTTAGCGTCGGCAGGGGGATACTACGAGCAGTACTTC	CASSLASAGGYYEQYF
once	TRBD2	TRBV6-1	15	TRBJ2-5	TGTGCCAGCAGTGCTCTAGCGGGGCCCCAAGAGACCCAGTACTTC	CASSALAGPQETQYF
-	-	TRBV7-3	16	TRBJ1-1	TGTGCCAGCAGCTTAACCCGGGTTCCCGCGTTGACCGAAGCTTTCTTT	CASSLTRVPALTEAFF
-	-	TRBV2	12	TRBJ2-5	TGTGCCAGTGGGGGGCGCCGGGAGACCCAGTACTTC	CASGGRRETQYF
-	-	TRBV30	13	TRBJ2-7	TGTGCCTGGAGCGCAAACGCGGGTTACGAGCAGTACTTC	CAWSANAGYEQYF
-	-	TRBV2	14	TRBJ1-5	TGTGCCAGCGGAGGAGAGAATAGCAATCAGCCCCAGCATTTT	CASGGENSNQPQHF
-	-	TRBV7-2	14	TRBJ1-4	TGTGCCAGCAGCCAAGCCGGGTATAATGAAAAACTGTTTTTT	CASSQAGYNEKLFF
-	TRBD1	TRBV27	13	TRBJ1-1	TGTGCCAGCAGTCGGACAGGTTTGTCTGAAGCTTTCTTT	CASSRTGLSEAFF
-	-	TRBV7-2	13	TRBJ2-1	TGTGCCAGCAGCTTAGCCCGGTACAATGAGCAGTTCTTC	CASSLARYNEQFF
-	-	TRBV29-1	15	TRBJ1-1	TGCAGCGTCCGCGAGTGGGGGGAAGTGAACACTGAAGCTTTCTTT	CSVREWGEVNTEAFF
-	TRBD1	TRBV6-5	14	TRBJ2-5	TGTGCCAGCAGCCAAGGGGGCAGGGGGGAGACCCAGTACTTC	CASSQGGRGETQYF
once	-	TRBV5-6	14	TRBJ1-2	TGTGCCAGCAGCATTAACAGGAATCAGGGTGGCTACACCTTC	CASSINRNQGGYTF
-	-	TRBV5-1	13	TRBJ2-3	TGCGCCAGCAGGCCTGAAGGACCAGATACGCAGTATTTT	CASRPEGPDTQYF
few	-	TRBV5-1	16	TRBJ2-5	TGCGCCAGCAGCTTGGCTGTATCGGGCGGCGAAGAGACCCAGTACTTC	CASSLAVSGGEETQYF
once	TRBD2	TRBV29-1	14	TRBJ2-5	TGCAGCGTTGAAGGACTAGCGGGGGAAGAGACCCAGTACTTC	CSVEGLAGEETQYF
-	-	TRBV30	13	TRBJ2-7	TGTGCCTGGAGTGGGCAGCCATCCTACGAGCAGTACTTC	CAWSGQPSYEQYF
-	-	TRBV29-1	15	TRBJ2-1	TGCAGCGTGGGGCTCTTGAGCGGTGGGGCCTACGAGCAGTTCTTC	CSVGLLSGGAYEQFF
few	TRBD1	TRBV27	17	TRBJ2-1	TGTGCCAGCAGTTTATCAAGGGGGCAGAGAACCTACAATGAGCAGTTCTTC	CASSLSRGQRTYNEQFF
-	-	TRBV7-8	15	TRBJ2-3	TGTGCCAGCAGCGGAAACAGGGATTGGACAGATACGCAGTATTTT	CASSGNRDWTDTQYF
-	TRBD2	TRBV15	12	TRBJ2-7	TGTGCCACCAGCTCAGCGGGGAAGGAGCAGTACTTC	CATSSAGKEQYF
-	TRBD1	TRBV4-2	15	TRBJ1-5	TGTGCCAGCAGCCGGACAGGACAGGGGGCTCAGCCCCAGCATTTT	CASSRTGQGAQPQHF
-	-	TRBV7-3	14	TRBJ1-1	TGTGCCAGCAGCCCGACAGGCATGAACACTGAAGCTTTCTTT	CASSPTGMNTEAFF
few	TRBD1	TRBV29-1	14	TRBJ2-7	TGCAGCGTCGCCGACAGGGTTTATCCCTACGAGCAGTACTTC	CSVADRVYPYEQYF
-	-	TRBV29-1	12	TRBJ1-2	TGCAGCGTTCAGACAGGAGCCTATGGCTACACCTTC	CSVQTGAYGYTF
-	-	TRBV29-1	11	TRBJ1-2	TGCAGCGTTGGAGAGAACTATGGCTACACCTTC	CSVGENYGYTF
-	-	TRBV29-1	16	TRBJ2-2	TGCAGCGTTGGAAACGAACGAGGGACAAACACCGGGGAGCTGTTTTTT	CSVGNERGTNTGELFF
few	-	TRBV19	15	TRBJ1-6	TGTGCCAGTAGTACTACCGGGACACTTAATTCACCCCTCCACTTT	CASSTTGTLNSPLHF
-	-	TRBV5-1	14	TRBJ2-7	TGCGCCAGCAGCAGAACCGGGACCACCTACGAGCAGTACTTC	CASSRTGTTYEQYF
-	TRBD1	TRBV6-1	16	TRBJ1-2	TGTGCCAGCAGTGAAGACGGGACAGGCCTCGCTTATGGCTACACCTTC	CASSEDGTGLAYGYTF